The 23 T cell receptor beta chains below were found in one sample sequenced in a study of Graves' ophthalmopathy and Graves' hyperthyroidism. As the template, RNA transcripts were used to amplify TCR beta CDR3 regions. First-round RT-PCR used HTBI primers; second-round multiplex PCR followed. TCRdb called the multiplex PCR reads again in MiXCR, with one record for every CDR3 protein. The sample has hundreds of thousands of distinct CDR3 sequences; 20% to 25% are singletons. Sequencing was carried out using peripheral blood. These receptor sequences come from a woman aged 18-29 years with stable Graves' hyperthyroidism. Some clones in this sample may be carry-over from other donors' samples.

This clonotype was counted many times. The genes are TRBV6-5 and TRBJ1-5; D gene ambiguous. With 0 bases removed from V and 4 bases from J, the gap between germline ends came to 10 bases. Germline loops: CDR1 MNHEY, CDR2 SVGAGI. CDR3 length: 15 amino acids. DNA for the CDR3: TGTGCCAGCAGTTACTCGGGTAGAAATAATCAGCCCCAGCATTTT. It encodes CASSYSGRNNQPQHF.

Concerning this clonotype: This could be a read error, since a much larger clone is one nucleotide away. The chain combines TRBV2 with TRBJ1-2; 8 positions match TRBD1. Germline V gene lookup returns CDR1 SNHLY and CDR2 FYNNEI. The CDR3 totals 15 residues. CDR3 sequence reads: CAGRGLKDMGYGYTF. The CDR3 coding sequence is TGTGCCGGCAGGGGGCTAAAGGACATGGGCTATGGCTACACCTTC.

This rearrangement joins TRBV27 to TRBJ1-2; TRBD1 agrees at 11 bases. Germline CDR1 reads MNHEY; CDR2 reads SMNVEV (reference sequence). Trimming at V came to 6 bases and at J to 5 bases, leaving 14 bases not matched to a gene. CDR3 size: 17 residues. CDR3 bases: TGTGCCAGCAGCACGACTTGGGACAGGGGGATAGGTTATGGCTACACCTTC. Protein sequence: CASSTTWDRGIGYGYTF.

V is TRBV6-2 or TRBV6-3 and J is TRBJ1-1; a possible D gene is TRBD1 (6 bases). The CDR3 loop spans 14 amino acids. V was cut by 5 bases and J by 3 bases, with 13 bases left in between. Germline CDR1 and CDR2: MNHEY and SVGEGT. The CDR3 loop reads CASSARDTYTEAFF. CDR3 in DNA: TGTGCCAGCAGTGCCCGGGACACTTACACTGAAGCTTTCTTT.

This chain connects TRBV4-2 to TRBJ1-5, with TRBD1 identical over 9 bases. Germline lookup yields CDR1 LGHNA and CDR2 YNFKEQ. CDR3 length equals 17 residues. Trimming at V came to 1 base and at J to 6 bases, leaving 10 bases not matched to a gene. CDR3 in amino acids: CASSQGQQGAASQPQHF. The CDR3 region has the DNA TGTGCCAGCAGCCAAGGCCAACAGGGGGCGGCGAGTCAGCCCCAGCATTTT.

This clonotype appeared many times. V is TRBV12-3 or TRBV12-4 and J is TRBJ1-6; D remains ambiguous. V shed 5 bases and J shed 6 bases, with 8 bases lying between them. The CDR3 consists of 13 residues. The chain's CDR3 is CASSLSVNSPLHF. The CDR3 coding sequence is TGTGCCAGCAGTCTTAGCGTTAATTCACCCCTCCACTTT.

This clonotype was counted a few times. The V gene is TRBV20-1, the J gene TRBJ2-7; no reliable D call. V shed 3 bases and J shed 0 bases, with 12 bases lying between them. Germline lookup yields CDR1 DFQATT and CDR2 SNEGSKA (reference sequence). The CDR3 is 14 amino acids. The CDR3 sequence: CSASLAVSSYEQYF. The CDR3 DNA reads TGCAGTGCTAGTTTGGCAGTTAGCTCCTACGAGCAGTACTTC.

This clonotype was observed many times. The chain uses TRBV6-5 and TRBJ2-7; no firm D call. Germline assignment: CDR1 MNHEY and CDR2 SVGAGI. The CDR3 extends over 16 amino acids. The V end lost 0 bases, the J end lost 1 base, and 13 bases lay between the germline ends. The CDR3 loop is CASSYSTGSASYEQYF. In nucleotides, the CDR3 is TGTGCCAGCAGTTACTCGACCGGGTCGGCGTCCTACGAGCAGTACTTC.

At least ten counts were recorded for this clonotype. The chain couples TRBV12-3 or TRBV12-4 to TRBJ2-7; 8 bases agree with TRBD1. The CDR3 is 15 amino acids. V shed 5 bases and J 3 bases; nucleotides not matched to a gene: 9. The CDR3 protein is CASSDGTGRFYEQYF. CDR3 DNA: TGTGCCAGCAGTGACGGGACAGGACGTTTCTACGAGCAGTACTTC.

This clonotype was recorded only once. V usage is TRBV29-1 and J usage is TRBJ1-1, with D perhaps TRBD1 (6 bases). Trimming left V 4 bases short and J 6 bases short, with 12 bases between. The CDR3 is made up of 12 amino acids. Germline loops: CDR1 SQVTM, CDR2 ANQGSEA. The CDR3 region is CSVGEGGAEAFF. The CDR3 region has the DNA TGCAGCGTTGGGGAAGGGGGGGCTGAAGCTTTCTTT.

This chain connects TRBV27 to TRBJ1-2, with D unresolved. V was clipped by 6 bases and J by 1 base, with 9 bases between them. This CDR3 contains 13 residues. Germline CDR1 is MNHEY and CDR2 is SMNVEV (reference sequence). Written as DNA, the CDR3 is TGTGCCAGCAGGGATGGTAGTAACTATGGCTACACCTTC. Its protein product is CASRDGSNYGYTF.

Ten or more counts support this clonotype. The chain combines TRBV29-1 with TRBJ1-1; D is undetermined. Germline CDR1 SQVTM, CDR2 ANQGSEA. This CDR3 region has 13 residues. V dropped 5 bases and J dropped 4 bases, with 14 bases sitting between them. CDR3: CSVRLGKVTEAFF. Written as DNA, the CDR3 is TGCAGCGTTAGGTTAGGGAAGGTCACTGAAGCTTTCTTT.

This clonotype was counted many times. The chain carries TRBV29-1 and TRBJ1-1; D is unresolved. Deletions cut 1 base from V and 0 bases from J, with 9 bases between. This CDR3 is 14 amino acids long. CDR1 SQVTM and CDR2 ANQGSEA come from the germline V gene. CDR3 in amino acids: CSVEGVAMNTEAFF. In nucleotides, the CDR3 is TGCAGCGTTGAAGGGGTGGCAATGAACACTGAAGCTTTCTTT.

This clonotype was seen more than once but under ten times. The V call is TRBV12-3 or TRBV12-4, the J call TRBJ2-2; tentatively, D is TRBD1 or TRBD2 (6 bases each). V gave up 3 bases and J gave up 5 bases, with 13 bases separating them. This CDR3 comprises 15 residues. CDR3 amino acids: CASSFHGGRTGELFF. The CDR3 DNA reads TGTGCCAGCAGTTTTCATGGGGGGCGAACCGGGGAGCTGTTTTTT.

This chain uses TRBV19 with TRBJ1-2; D is unclear. This CDR3 spans 15 amino acids. Germline V gene sequence: CDR1 LNHDA, CDR2 SQIVND (reference sequence). V lost 5 bases and J 1 base, leaving 14 bases between the germline ends. The CDR3 protein is CASSLRAQSNYGYTF. The CDR3, as DNA: TGTGCCAGTAGTTTGAGGGCCCAAAGTAACTATGGCTACACCTTC.

This clonotype has a count of ten or more. The CDR3: CASGAGFSGNTIYF. CDR3 nucleotide sequence: TGTGCCAGTGGCGCAGGATTCTCTGGAAACACCATATATTTT. The chain carries TRBV19 and TRBJ1-3; D gene uncertain. V was trimmed by 8 bases and J by 0 bases, leaving 11 bases between them. Germline V gene lookup returns CDR1 LNHDA and CDR2 SQIVND (reference sequence). CDR3 size: 14 residues.

This clonotype showed up many times. V and J are TRBV12-3 or TRBV12-4 and TRBJ1-3; TRBD1 matches 8 bases. Germline trimming cut 3 bases from V and 4 bases from J; bases unmatched to any gene: 8. CDR3 length equals 16 residues. The CDR3 loop is CASSFLEWDRGNTIYF. As DNA, the CDR3 is TGTGCCAGCAGTTTCCTGGAATGGGACAGGGGAAACACCATATATTTT.

This clonotype was seen ten or more times. This rearrangement joins TRBV12-3 or TRBV12-4 to TRBJ1-3; D is undetermined. The CDR3 has 14 residues. The V end was cut by 10 bases, the J end by 0 bases, with 13 bases between. The CDR3: CATKNGNSGNTIYF. In nucleotides, the CDR3 is TGTGCCACCAAGAACGGGAACTCTGGAAACACCATATATTTT.

This clonotype was recorded at least ten times. The V gene is TRBV15, the J gene TRBJ2-7, with 8 bases aligning to TRBD2. Trimming cost V 5 bases and J 5 bases; bases outside gene matches: 11. The V gene's germline CDR1 is LNHNV and CDR2 YYDKDF (reference sequence). There are 15 residues in the CDR3. For the CDR3, the DNA is TGTGCCACCAGCTGGACGGGAGGGTCGGGAGACGAGCAGTACTTC. Its translation is CATSWTGGSGDEQYF. Complete variable domain (other parts from reference TRBV15 and TRBJ2-7): DAMVIQNPRYQVTQFGKPVTLSCSQTLNHNVMYWYQQKSSQAPKLLFHYYDKDFNNEADTPDNFQSRRPNTSFCFLDIRSPGLGDTAMYLCATSWTGGSGDEQYFGPGTRLTVT.

This clonotype was observed many times. The chain employs TRBV11-3 and TRBJ2-2; D unclear. This CDR3 region has 17 residues. Trimming removed 5 bases from V and 0 bases from J, with 16 bases in between. Germline V gene data show CDR1 as SGHNT and CDR2 as YENEEA. CDR3 DNA sequence: TGTGCCAGCAGCCCTATCCGGACCGCTACGAACACCGGGGAGCTGTTTTTT. It translates to CASSPIRTATNTGELFF.

V and J are TRBV20-1 and TRBJ2-7, with D possibly matching TRBD2 (6 bases). V was pared by 0 bases and J by 0 bases, with 9 bases between. The CDR3 loop spans 14 amino acids. From germline, CDR1 is DFQATT and CDR2 SNEGSKA (reference sequence). DNA for the CDR3: TGCAGTGCTAGAGATCTCGGGGGCTCCTACGAGCAGTACTTC. Encoded protein: CSARDLGGSYEQYF.

This clonotype was found a few times. In nucleotides, the CDR3 is TGTGCCAGCAGCTTGGCGTGGACGGAGTTGGAGACCCAGTACTTC. This translates into CASSLAWTELETQYF. V and J are TRBV7-2 and TRBJ2-5; D is unresolved. The CDR3 sequence is 15 residues long. CDR1 and CDR2 (germline): SGHTA, FQGNSA. Trimming stripped 3 bases from V and 5 bases from J, with 16 bases between.

The table lists this clonotype with many counts. V usage is TRBV7-2 and J usage is TRBJ2-5; 7 nucleotides align to TRBD1. Looked up from germline, CDR1 is SGHTA and CDR2 is FQGNSA. CDR3 length equals 14 residues. V gave up 6 bases and J gave up 2 bases; unmatched junction bases: 6. CDR3 DNA sequence: TGTGCCAGCAGTTTGGACAGGAATCAAGAGACCCAGTACTTC. As protein: CASSLDRNQETQYF.